This T cell receptor (beta chain) was captured in a study of OX40 agonist ivuxolimab in advanced cancers. The CDR3 loop spans 14 amino acids. V gave up 4 bases and J gave up 6 bases; unmatched junction bases: 5. Germline CDR1 is SEHNR and CDR2 is FQNEAQ (reference sequence). Profiled with immunoSEQ multiplex PCR; TCRdb holds only in-frame clones, not every one. The table shows fewer than 90,000 clones, with around 90% occurring only once. The sequencing used CD4+ or CD8+ T cells sorted from blood, collected in a trial of the OX40 agonist ivuxolimab. The receptor's source is an adult with an advanced solid tumor such as melanoma, head and neck, liver or kidney cancer. This chain connects TRBV7-9 to TRBJ1-5, with 8 nucleotides matching TRBD1. This CDR3 reads CASSSSGGGQPQHF. CDR3 coding DNA: TGTGCCAGCAGCTCCTCAGGGGGCGGTCAGCCCCAGCATTTT. The whole variable domain, remainder taken from reference TRBV7-9 and TRBJ1-5, is DTGVSQNPRHKITKRGQNVTFRCDPISEHNRLYWYRQTLGQGPEFLTYFQNEAQLEKSRLLSDRFSAERPKGSFSTLEIQRTEQGDSAMYLCASSSSGGGQPQHFGDGTRLSIL.